One T cell receptor beta chain is described in this entry. The data belong to a study of blood T cell repertoires in COVID-19. Study-wide context: From T cells, B-cell-depleted T cells, or PBMCs came the material, which was cDNA or gDNA.

Libraries were prepared by immunoSEQ multiplex PCR; TCRdb keeps only in-frame clonotypes and omits some of them. In the table there are about 240,000 clones, around 84% of which are singletons. This sequence originates from a young woman with acute or convalescent COVID-19. Sequenced sample: peripheral blood.

CDR3 coding DNA: TGTGCCAGCACATCAGGTGGGGCGGATGACTATGGCTACACCTTC. Translation gives CASTSGGADDYGYTF. The V gene is TRBV6-5, the J gene TRBJ1-2, with D maybe TRBD1 (5 bases). The V end lost 7 bases, the J end lost 3 bases, and 18 bases lay between the germline ends. CDR3 length: 15 residues. Looked up from germline, CDR1 is MNHEY and CDR2 is SVGAGI.